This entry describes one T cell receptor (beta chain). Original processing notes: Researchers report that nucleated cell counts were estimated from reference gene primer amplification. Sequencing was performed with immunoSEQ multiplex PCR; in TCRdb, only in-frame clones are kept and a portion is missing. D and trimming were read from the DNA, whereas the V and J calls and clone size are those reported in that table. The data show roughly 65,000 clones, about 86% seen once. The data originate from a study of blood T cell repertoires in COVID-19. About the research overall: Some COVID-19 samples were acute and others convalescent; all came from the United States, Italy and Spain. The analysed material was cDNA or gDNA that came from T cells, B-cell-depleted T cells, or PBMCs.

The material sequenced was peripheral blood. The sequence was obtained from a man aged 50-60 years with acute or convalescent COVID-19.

The CDR3 coding sequence is TGTGCCAGCAGTTACCCCCAACCGACAGGAGAAACGCAGTATTTT. Translating it yields CASSYPQPTGETQYF. The V and J genes are TRBV6-2 or TRBV6-3 and TRBJ2-3; D is possibly TRBD1 (6 bases). The germline gives CDR1 MNHEY, CDR2 SVGEGT. The V end lost 2 bases, the J end lost 9 bases, and 18 bases lay between the germline ends. This CDR3 is built from 15 residues.